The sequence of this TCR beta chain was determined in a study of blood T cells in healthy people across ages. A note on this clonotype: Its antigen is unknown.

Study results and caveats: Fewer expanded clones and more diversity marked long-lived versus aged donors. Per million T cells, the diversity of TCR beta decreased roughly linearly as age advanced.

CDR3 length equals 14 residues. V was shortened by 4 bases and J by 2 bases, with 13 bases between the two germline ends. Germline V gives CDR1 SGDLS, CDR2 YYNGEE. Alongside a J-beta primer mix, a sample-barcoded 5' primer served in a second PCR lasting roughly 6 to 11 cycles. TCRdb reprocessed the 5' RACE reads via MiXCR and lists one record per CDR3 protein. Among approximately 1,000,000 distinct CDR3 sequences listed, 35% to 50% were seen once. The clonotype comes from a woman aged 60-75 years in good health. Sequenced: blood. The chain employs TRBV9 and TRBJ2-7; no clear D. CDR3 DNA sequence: TGTGCCAGCAGCACCAATGGTGGAGCCTACGAGCAGTACTTC. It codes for CASSTNGGAYEQYF. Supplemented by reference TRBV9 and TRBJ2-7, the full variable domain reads DSGVTQTPKHLITATGQRVTLRCSPRSGDLSVYWYQQSLDQGLQFLIQYYNGEERAKGNILERFSAQQFPDLHSELNLSSLELGDSALYFCASSTNGGAYEQYFGPGTRLTVT.